This T cell receptor beta chain was identified during a study of OX40 agonist ivuxolimab in advanced cancers. Study details: Dose-escalation patients' cancers were hepatocellular carcinoma, melanoma, renal cell or head and neck cancer.

TCRdb keeps only in-frame clones here, not all; method: immunoSEQ multiplex PCR. The table records about 62,000 clones, 85% of them present only once. Enrollment shut out patients with autoimmune disease history or systemic immunosuppression. Cycle 7 day 1, cycle 4 day 1, and baseline were the timepoints at which blood was sampled. This CDR3 comprises 14 residues. Trimming took 4 bases from V and 2 from J, leaving 11 bases between them. The germline V gene encodes CDR1 MGHRA and CDR2 YSYEKL. Study-wide results and limits: Doses of 0.1 to 3.0 mg/kg were accompanied by clonal expansion of CD4+ and CD8+ blood T cells by week 6.

Of note for this clone: Its specificity is not known.

This chain joins TRBV4-1 and TRBJ2-5, with D possibly being TRBD1 or TRBD2 (5 bases each). The sequencing here drew on CD4+ or CD8+ T cells sorted from blood, taken in a trial of the OX40 agonist ivuxolimab. The sequence derives from an adult with an advanced solid tumor such as melanoma, head and neck, liver or kidney cancer. The CDR3 DNA follows: TGCGCCAGCAGCCTCGGGACCCTTCAAGAGACCCAGTACTTC. As protein: CASSLGTLQETQYF.